This T cell receptor (beta chain) was identified during a study of blood T cells in healthy people across ages. This clonotype was counted many times. Together with a sample-barcoded 5' primer, a J-beta primer mix was included in a second PCR lasting about 7 to 11 cycles. No fewer than 3 million CDR3-containing paired-end reads came from each sample. A single record per CDR3 protein comes from TCRdb applying MiXCR to the 5' RACE reads. The sample consists of around 600,000 distinct CDR3 sequences, 40% to 55% of them appearing once. The ends lost 0 bases at V and 9 bases at J; junction bases unmatched: 2. The CDR3 is 13 residues long. Germline V lookup: CDR1 MNHEY, CDR2 SVGAGI.

V usage is TRBV6-5 and J usage is TRBJ2-1; 7 nucleotides agree with TRBD2. Material for sequencing was blood. The receptor's source is a man older than 75 in good health. The CDR3 bases are TGTGCCAGCAGTTACTCGCGGGGGATTGAGCAGTTCTTC. Its protein product is CASSYSRGIEQFF.